These T cell receptor beta chains were read from a single sample in a study of shared clonotypes between healthy human individuals. The repertoire was sequenced with immunoSEQ multiplex PCR; TCRdb's copy has only in-frame clones and lacks some. The profile shows approximately 740,000 clones, around 93% of them singletons. The sequencing input was naive CD8+ T cells sorted from blood. These receptors came from a young man in good health. CDR3s include the opening cysteine and the closing phenylalanine or tryptophan. Each record gives: V gene, J gene, D gene, clone size, CDR3 protein, CDR3 DNA. A D gene is named only where the DNA matches it firmly. Expanded clones get a size class; other rows say once, few or many, or leave the size out.

V: TRBV5-1
J: TRBJ2-3
D: TRBD2
size: once
CDR3: CASSRTSPDTQYF
DNA: TGCGCCAGCAGCCGGACTAGCCCAGATACGCAGTATTTT

V: TRBV27
J: TRBJ2-7
D: -
size: -
CDR3: CASRDAGTLLREQYF
DNA: TGTGCCAGCAGAGATGCCGGGACCCTCTTGCGCGAGCAGTACTTC

V: TRBV5-6
J: TRBJ2-2
D: -
size: -
CDR3: CASSESRRGETGELFF
DNA: TGTGCCAGCAGCGAATCTAGGCGGGGTGAGACCGGGGAGCTGTTTTTT

V: TRBV5-4
J: TRBJ2-1
D: -
size: -
CDR3: CASSSETGLINEQFF
DNA: TGTGCCAGCAGCTCCGAAACAGGGCTGATCAATGAGCAGTTCTTC

V: TRBV27
J: TRBJ2-3
D: -
size: once
CDR3: CASSTYRERGTDTQYF
DNA: TGTGCCAGCAGTACATACAGGGAGCGCGGTACAGATACGCAGTATTTT

V: TRBV30
J: TRBJ1-1
D: -
size: -
CDR3: CAWSSQGNTEAFF
DNA: TGTGCCTGGAGTAGTCAGGGAAACACTGAAGCTTTCTTT

V: TRBV29-1
J: TRBJ2-1
D: TRBD1
size: -
CDR3: CSVEEGAGGNEQFF
DNA: TGCAGCGTTGAAGAGGGCGCAGGGGGCAATGAGCAGTTCTTC

V: TRBV6-5
J: TRBJ1-1
D: -
size: -
CDR3: CASMKGAFMNTEAFF
DNA: TGTGCCAGCATGAAGGGTGCTTTTATGAACACTGAAGCTTTCTTT

V: TRBV28
J: TRBJ2-7
D: TRBD1
size: -
CDR3: CASSLDRVEQYF
DNA: TGTGCCAGCAGTTTAGACAGGGTCGAGCAGTACTTC

V: TRBV10-3
J: TRBJ2-3
D: -
size: once
CDR3: CAVGASSGNTDTQYF
DNA: TGTGCCGTCGGCGCCTCCAGCGGCAACACAGATACGCAGTATTTT

V: TRBV19
J: TRBJ1-4
D: TRBD1
size: -
CDR3: CATQGQGFEKLFF
DNA: TGTGCCACCCAGGGACAGGGTTTCGAAAAACTGTTTTTT

V: TRBV23-1
J: TRBJ1-5
D: -
size: -
CDR3: CASSPSPQGTTCNQPQHF
DNA: TGCGCCAGCAGTCCCTCCCCCCAGGGAACGACCTGCAATCAGCCCCAGCATTTT

V: TRBV6-5
J: TRBJ1-4
D: -
size: -
CDR3: CASSYLRNEKLFF
DNA: TGTGCCAGCAGTTATTTAAGGAATGAAAAACTGTTTTTT

V: TRBV29-1
J: TRBJ2-1
D: TRBD2
size: -
CDR3: CSVGGTSGSSYNEQFF
DNA: TGCAGCGTGGGGGGGACTAGCGGGAGCAGCTACAATGAGCAGTTCTTC

V: TRBV10-1
J: TRBJ2-1
D: -
size: -
CDR3: CASSRDAASSDEQFF
DNA: TGCGCCAGCAGCCGCGACGCCGCCTCATCCGATGAGCAGTTCTTC

V: TRBV5-4
J: TRBJ2-1
D: TRBD2
size: once
CDR3: CASSGEPGLAKRYNEQFF
DNA: TGTGCCAGCAGCGGGGAGCCGGGACTAGCAAAAAGGTACAATGAGCAGTTCTTC

V: TRBV13
J: TRBJ2-7
D: TRBD2
size: -
CDR3: CASSLASGPYEQYF
DNA: TGTGCCAGCAGCTTAGCTAGCGGGCCCTACGAGCAGTACTTC

V: TRBV6-1
J: TRBJ1-5
D: -
size: -
CDR3: CASSGRSYQPQHF
DNA: TGTGCCAGCAGTGGAAGGTCGTATCAGCCCCAGCATTTT

V: TRBV28
J: TRBJ2-3
D: -
size: -
CDR3: CASSLDLLASDTQYF
DNA: TGTGCCAGCAGCCTAGACCTCCTAGCTTCGGATACGCAGTATTTT